This entry lists 17 T cell receptor beta chains sequenced from one sample in a study of CD8 T cells in Susac syndrome. The RNA, about 0.45 to 1 ug, was put through reverse transcription using random hexamers. TCRdb re-analysed the immunoSEQ multiplex PCR reads in MiXCR, keeping a single row per CDR3 protein. The sample shows a few hundred thousand distinct CDR3 sequences, about 85% of them seen only once. What was sequenced was CD8+ T cells from PBMCs. These receptors all come from a human donor with multiple sclerosis.

The chain combines TRBV20-1 with TRBJ1-1; D not resolved. Trimming shortened V by 8 bases and J by 1 base, and 14 bases separated the two germline ends. The CDR3 sequence is 13 residues long. Germline V gene sequence: CDR1 DFQATT, CDR2 SNEGSKA (reference sequence). The CDR3: CSPLRWENTEAFF. DNA of the CDR3: TGCAGTCCCCTAAGGTGGGAGAACACTGAAGCTTTCTTT.

The chain combines TRBV9 with TRBJ2-7; D is undetermined. This CDR3 is 13 amino acids long. V was shortened by 1 base and J by 2 bases, with 7 bases between the two germline ends. Germline assignment: CDR1 SGDLS and CDR2 YYNGEE. The CDR3 coding sequence is TGTGCCAGCAGCGTATCCCCAGCCTACGAGCAGTACTTC. Encoded protein: CASSVSPAYEQYF.

V usage is TRBV10-3 and J usage is TRBJ2-7; 7 bases line up with TRBD1. CDR3 length: 13 residues. In germline, CDR1 is ENHRY, CDR2 SYGVKD. V gave up 7 bases and J gave up 4 bases; unmatched junction bases: 7. The CDR3 sequence is CAITGGEGYEQYF. As DNA, the CDR3 is TGTGCCATCACAGGGGGTGAGGGGTACGAGCAGTACTTC.

V usage is TRBV27 and J usage is TRBJ2-1; D gene ambiguous. Per the germline V gene, CDR1 is MNHEY and CDR2 is SMNVEV (reference sequence). The CDR3 sequence is 12 residues long. The ends were cut back, 2 bases at V and 10 bases at J, with 9 bases in the middle. The chain's CDR3 is CASSLMGSEQFF. CDR3 nucleotide sequence: TGTGCCAGCAGTTTAATGGGCTCCGAGCAGTTCTTC.

The chain has TRBV2 and TRBJ2-1; no clear D. The CDR3 contains 13 residues. The ends were cut back, 7 bases at V and 0 bases at J, with 7 bases in the middle. Looked up from germline, CDR1 is SNHLY and CDR2 is FYNNEI. CDR3 sequence reads: CASNTGSYNEQFF. The CDR3 DNA follows: TGTGCCAGCAATACGGGCTCCTACAATGAGCAGTTCTTC.

The V call is TRBV7-9, the J call TRBJ2-7, with 8 nucleotides matching TRBD2. The J segment lost 6 bases and the V segment lost 8 bases, leaving 6 bases of the junction unmatched. The CDR3 is 12 residues long. Per germline, CDR1 SEHNR and CDR2 FQNEAQ (reference sequence). The CDR3 nucleotides are TGTGCCAGCGGACGTCGGGGGGGCGAGCAGTACTTC. Translated: CASGRRGGEQYF.

The chain uses TRBV12-3 or TRBV12-4 and TRBJ2-3, with 10 bases that match TRBD2. V shed 2 bases, J shed 2 bases, and the junction held 7 bases outside the gene matches. This CDR3 has 17 residues. The CDR3 protein is CASSLSSSGSFTDTQYF. CDR3 coding DNA: TGTGCCAGCAGTTTAAGTTCTAGCGGGAGTTTCACAGATACGCAGTATTTT.

This chain uses TRBV7-9 with TRBJ1-5; the D is unclear. The V gene's germline CDR1 is SEHNR and CDR2 FQNEAQ (reference sequence). The CDR3 consists of 16 residues. V was pared by 5 bases and J by 1 base, with 15 bases between. The CDR3 spells CASSHGYPLSNQPQHF. CDR3 DNA sequence: TGTGCCAGCAGCCACGGGTACCCTTTGAGCAATCAGCCCCAGCATTTT.

This chain links TRBV6-6 with TRBJ2-1, with TRBD2 matching over 14 bases. The V segment lost 5 bases and the J segment 8 bases; nucleotides outside the gene matches: 8. In germline, CDR1 is MNHNY, CDR2 SVGAGI (reference sequence). This CDR3 has 16 amino acids. In DNA form, the CDR3 reads TGTGCCAGCAGTACCAGGACTAGCGGGAGGTTCTATGAGCAGTTCTTC. Translating it yields CASSTRTSGRFYEQFF.

The chain links TRBV6-5 to TRBJ2-7, with 9 positions matching TRBD2. With 3 bases clipped from V and 4 bases from J, the junction kept 16 bases outside the gene matches. CDR1 MNHEY and CDR2 SVGAGI come from the germline V gene. CDR3 length: 18 residues. Here the CDR3 DNA reads TGTGCCAGCAGTTATTCAACTAGCGGGTCCGGGGGACCTTACGAGCAGTACTTC. This gives the protein CASSYSTSGSGGPYEQYF.

The J gene is TRBJ1-1, the V gene TRBV2; the D is unclear. The ends were cut back, 11 bases at V and 1 base at J, with 17 bases in the middle. The CDR3 is 14 amino acids. In germline, CDR1 is SNHLY, CDR2 FYNNEI. CDR3 in DNA: TGTGCCGTAACCACGGGTGAGGGGAACACTGAAGCTTTCTTT. Protein product: CAVTTGEGNTEAFF.

The chain joins TRBV9 to TRBJ2-5, with D uncertain. This CDR3 is 13 amino acids long. V lost 0 bases, J lost 2 bases, and 5 bases lay in between. Germline V gene lookup returns CDR1 SGDLS and CDR2 YYNGEE. The CDR3 sequence is CASSVGRQETQYF. The CDR3 coding sequence is TGTGCCAGCAGCGTAGGCCGGCAAGAGACCCAGTACTTC.

The chain couples TRBV11-2 to TRBJ2-2; perhaps TRBD2 as D (6 bases). V lost 1 base and J lost 0, with 12 bases in between. The germline V gene has CDR1 SGHAT and CDR2 FQNNGV. This CDR3 spans 17 amino acids. The CDR3 region is CASSLATIAANTGELFF. The CDR3 DNA reads TGTGCCAGCAGCTTAGCAACAATAGCGGCGAACACCGGGGAGCTGTTTTTT.

The V call is TRBV20-1, the J call TRBJ2-7, with D tentatively TRBD2 (6 bases). CDR1 and CDR2 (germline): DFQATT, SNEGSKA (reference sequence). V was shortened by 0 bases and J by 0 bases, with 9 bases between the two germline ends. There are 14 residues in the CDR3. The DNA of the CDR3 is TGCAGTGCTAGAGATGTGGGGGGCTCCTACGAGCAGTACTTC. Protein sequence: CSARDVGGSYEQYF.

The V gene is TRBV28, the J gene TRBJ1-5; D is possibly TRBD1 (5 bases). Looked up from germline, CDR1 is MDHEN and CDR2 is SYDVKM. The CDR3 extends over 13 amino acids. V lost 3 bases and J 7 bases, leaving 10 bases between the germline ends. This chain's CDR3 is CASSFEGEQPQHF. For the CDR3, the DNA is TGTGCCAGCAGTTTTGAAGGGGAGCAGCCCCAGCATTTT.

This chain joins TRBV9 and TRBJ1-5; TRBD1 agrees at 7 bases. Germline V gene data show CDR1 as SGDLS and CDR2 as YYNGEE. CDR3 length: 15 amino acids. The trim removed 8 bases at V and 0 bases at J, leaving 8 bases unmatched. The DNA of the CDR3 is TGTGCCAGTAGCCAGGGGGGTAATAGCAATCAGCCCCAGCATTTT. Protein product: CASSQGGNSNQPQHF.

This clonotype appeared a single time. The chain employs TRBV7-8 and TRBJ2-2; D unclear. The CDR3 length is 14 residues. V lost 3 bases and J lost 5, with 10 bases in between. Germline V CDR1 and CDR2: SGHVS, FQNEAQ. The chain's CDR3 is CASSFDRRTGELFF. The CDR3 DNA is TGTGCCAGCAGCTTCGACCGCAGGACCGGGGAGCTGTTTTTT.